The 27 T cell receptor beta chains below were found in one sample sequenced in a study of cytotoxic CD8 clonotypes in ibrutinib-treated CLL. Produced via immunoSEQ multiplex PCR; TCRdb's table is partial and in-frame only. The data contain 55,000 to 85,000 clones, 90% of them singletons. The starting material was PBMCs, obtained after 12 months of ibrutinib treatment. These receptor sequences come from a human donor with chronic lymphocytic leukemia.

J is TRBJ2-7 and V is TRBV9; no clear D. CDR1 is SGDLS and CDR2 is YYNGEE in the germline V gene. The ends were cut back, 0 bases at V and 3 bases at J, with 13 bases in the middle. The CDR3 is made up of 15 amino acids. The CDR3: CASSVDPPDHYEQYF. The DNA for the CDR3 is TGTGCCAGCAGCGTAGATCCCCCGGACCACTACGAGCAGTACTTC.

The chain uses TRBV19 and TRBJ2-7; tentative D call: TRBD1 (5 bases). The CDR3 loop spans 12 amino acids. CDR1 LNHDA and CDR2 SQIVND come from the germline V gene (reference sequence). Trimming took off 8 bases at V and 4 bases at J, with 12 bases between the two ends. The CDR3 DNA follows: TGTGCCAGTCAAGGGGATCGGTACGAGCAGTACTTC. Translating it yields CASQGDRYEQYF.

The chain couples TRBV15 to TRBJ2-3; D unresolved. With 5 bases removed from V and 1 base from J, the gap between germline ends came to 19 bases. The length of the CDR3 is 17 residues. The germline V gene encodes CDR1 LNHNV and CDR2 YYDKDF (reference sequence). The CDR3 nucleotides are TGTGCCACCAGCGACCACCACTCTGAGCTTGGCACAGATACGCAGTATTTT. Protein product: CATSDHHSELGTDTQYF.

This clone was counted once. The V and J genes are TRBV14 and TRBJ2-1; D not certain. V lost 4 bases, J lost 7 bases, and 8 bases lay in between. The CDR3 extends over 12 amino acids. Per germline, CDR1 SGHDN and CDR2 FVKESK. This CDR3 is CASSRQLNEQFF. The CDR3 coding sequence is TGTGCCAGCAGCCGTCAGTTGAATGAGCAGTTCTTC.

J is TRBJ1-2 and V is TRBV7-8; TRBD1 might be the D (5 bases). This CDR3 contains 13 residues. Trimming removed 5 bases from V and 2 bases from J, with 9 bases in between. Germline-derived CDR1 and CDR2 are SGHVS and FQNEAQ. The CDR3 region is CASSQTGNYGYTF. The CDR3 DNA follows: TGTGCCAGCAGCCAAACAGGAAACTATGGCTACACCTTC. Complete variable domain (other parts from reference TRBV7-8 and TRBJ1-2): GAGVSQSPRYKVAKRGQDVALRCDPISGHVSLFWYQQALGQGPEFLTYFQNEAQLDKSGLPSDRFFAERPEGSVSTLKIQRTQQEDSAVYLCASSQTGNYGYTFGSGTRLTVV.

This chain joins TRBV11-3 and TRBJ2-7; 10 bases are shared with TRBD1. The trim removed 4 bases at V and 6 bases at J, leaving 6 bases unmatched. The CDR3 length is 14 residues. Looked up from germline, CDR1 is SGHNT and CDR2 is YENEEA. The CDR3 loop reads CASSSMGQGREQYF. CDR3 sequence (DNA): TGTGCCAGCAGCTCGATGGGACAGGGGCGCGAGCAGTACTTC.

CDR3 sequence (DNA): TGTGCCACCTCCATGAACACTGAAGCTTTCTTT. Its protein product is CATSMNTEAFF. This chain uses TRBV5-8 with TRBJ1-1; D uncertain. CDR1 is SGHTS, CDR2 YDEGEE, per germline. There are 11 residues in the CDR3. V was shortened by 9 bases and J by 0 bases, with 6 bases between the two germline ends.

This chain connects TRBV6-5 to TRBJ2-7; 8 nucleotides line up with TRBD1. Germline V gene sequence: CDR1 MNHEY, CDR2 SVGAGI. The J segment lost 2 bases and the V segment lost 7 bases, leaving 7 bases of the junction unmatched. The CDR3 extends over 14 amino acids. The CDR3 reads CASTGTGPTYEQYF. As DNA, the CDR3 is TGTGCCAGCACCGGGACAGGACCCACCTACGAGCAGTACTTC.

There are a few counts of this clone. The chain links TRBV27 to TRBJ2-7, with 9 positions matching TRBD2. This CDR3 comprises 17 residues. Germline CDR1 MNHEY, CDR2 SMNVEV (reference sequence). The V and J ends lost 3 bases and 4 bases, in that order; junction bases with no gene match: 13. CDR3 in amino acids: CASSFYGGRAKKYEQYF. The CDR3 region has the DNA TGTGCCAGCAGTTTTTATGGCGGGAGGGCAAAAAAGTACGAGCAGTACTTC.

V gene TRBV18 combines with J gene TRBJ2-5; D is undetermined. The ends were cut back, 3 bases at V and 5 bases at J, with 7 bases in the middle. Looked up from germline, CDR1 is KGHSH and CDR2 is LQKENI. There are 12 residues in the CDR3. This CDR3 reads CASSPLLETQYF. The CDR3, as DNA: TGTGCCAGCTCACCTCTGTTGGAGACCCAGTACTTC.

The chain recombines TRBV6-1 with TRBJ2-7, with no clear D. V lost 0 bases and J 0 bases, leaving 6 bases between the germline ends. Germline CDR1 and CDR2: MNHNS and SASEGT. This CDR3 region has 14 residues. As DNA, the CDR3 is TGTGCCAGCAGTGAAGCGGACGGCTCCTACGAGCAGTACTTC. Translation: CASSEADGSYEQYF.

The rearrangement links TRBV4-1 to TRBJ2-1, with a possible D match to TRBD1 (6 bases). This CDR3 has 13 residues. V shed 4 bases and J shed 7 bases, with 11 bases lying between them. Germline CDR1 and CDR2: MGHRA and YSYEKL. The CDR3 sequence: CASSLQGWNEQFF. The CDR3, as DNA: TGCGCCAGCAGCCTACAGGGCTGGAATGAGCAGTTCTTC.

This clone is a singleton in its sample. The sample contains more than one DNA sequence encoding this CDR3. V usage is TRBV29-1 and J usage is TRBJ1-2, with TRBD1 as a possible D gene (5 bases). The length of the CDR3 is 15 residues. Trimming removed 5 bases from V and 4 bases from J, with 20 bases in between. Germline loops: CDR1 SQVTM, CDR2 ANQGSEA. For the CDR3, the DNA is TGCAGCGTTCCAGGTAGTTGGGGGTCGGGCTATGGCTACACCTTC. Its protein product is CSVPGSWGSGYGYTF.

This chain joins TRBV9 and TRBJ2-5; 12 nucleotides agree with TRBD1. V dropped 4 bases and J dropped 5; count of bases not matched to a gene: 6. CDR3 length: 15 amino acids. Per germline, CDR1 SGDLS and CDR2 YYNGEE. CDR3 nucleotide sequence: TGTGCCAGCAGCCCGGGACAGGGGGCTTTGGAGACCCAGTACTTC. Translation gives CASSPGQGALETQYF.

The rearrangement uses TRBV19 and TRBJ1-5; a weak D match, TRBD1 (5 bases). CDR1 is LNHDA, CDR2 SQIVND, per germline (reference sequence). Trimming took off 7 bases at V and 1 base at J, with 17 bases between the two ends. CDR3 length: 16 amino acids. This chain's CDR3 is CASTPPGRMSNQPQHF. The DNA for the CDR3 is TGTGCCAGTACCCCCCCGGGACGGATGAGCAATCAGCCCCAGCATTTT.

The J gene is TRBJ2-5, the V gene TRBV9; 10 bases map to TRBD2. The V gene end was trimmed by 6 bases and the J gene end by 4 bases; junction bases not matched to a gene: 12. The CDR3 is 16 amino acids. From germline, CDR1 is SGDLS and CDR2 YYNGEE. The CDR3 region is CASTPGGLAGAETQYF. In DNA form, the CDR3 reads TGTGCCAGCACCCCAGGGGGGCTAGCGGGAGCAGAGACCCAGTACTTC.

The CDR3 spells CASSFTASSYNEQFF. CDR3 sequence (DNA): TGCGCCAGCAGCTTTACGGCGAGCTCCTACAATGAGCAGTTCTTC. V gene TRBV5-1 combines with J gene TRBJ2-1, with no clear D. CDR3 size: 15 residues. Germline-derived CDR1 and CDR2 are SGHRS and YFSETQ. V lost 2 bases, J lost 0 bases, and 9 bases lay in between.

This clone was detected only once. V is TRBV21-1 and J is TRBJ1-2. TRBV21-1 is a pseudogene locus. This CDR3 has 18 amino acids. CDR3 region: CASSNLGGGPSPNYGYTF. In DNA form, the CDR3 reads TGTGCCAGCAGCAACCTAGGGGGGGGGCCGAGCCCTAACTATGGCTACACCTTC.

J is TRBJ2-2 and V is TRBV5-1, with D perhaps matching TRBD1 or TRBD2 (5 bases each). There are 13 residues in the CDR3. Per the germline V gene, CDR1 is SGHRS and CDR2 is YFSETQ. The V and J ends lost 6 bases and 4 bases respectively, with 10 bases between them. CDR3 sequence reads: CASNRDVTGELFF. The DNA for the CDR3 is TGCGCCAGCAACCGGGACGTCACCGGGGAGCTGTTTTTT.

This rearrangement joins TRBV7-3 to TRBJ2-1, with 7 bases that match TRBD2. Per the germline V gene, CDR1 is SGHTA and CDR2 is FQGTGA. The CDR3 is 16 residues long. Unmatched junction bases numbered 5, after V lost 3 bases and J lost 0 bases. The CDR3 nucleotides read TGTGCCAGCAGCTTGACTAGCAGAAGCTCCTACAATGAGCAGTTCTTC. It specifies CASSLTSRSSYNEQFF.

The rearrangement uses TRBV15 and TRBJ1-2; D perhaps matches TRBD1 (5 bases). V was cut by 7 bases and J by 6 bases, with 15 bases left in between. The CDR3 extends over 13 amino acids. Germline CDR1 LNHNV, CDR2 YYDKDF (reference sequence). CDR3 amino acids: CATTMGSQDGYTF. In DNA, the CDR3 is TGTGCCACCACTATGGGATCACAGGATGGCTACACCTTC.

This clone was seen more than once but under ten times. The chain links TRBV4-1 to TRBJ1-2; D not resolved. The V end was cut by 0 bases, the J end by 4 bases, with 3 bases between. CDR3 length: 12 residues. The germline V gene encodes CDR1 MGHRA and CDR2 YSYEKL. The CDR3 DNA is TGCGCCAGCAGCCAAGAGGCCTATGGCTACACCTTC. Translating gives CASSQEAYGYTF.

The chain employs TRBV7-3 and TRBJ1-2; D perhaps matches TRBD1 (5 bases). The CDR3 runs 15 residues. Looked up from germline, CDR1 is SGHTA and CDR2 is FQGTGA. Trimming shortened V by 2 bases and J by 3 bases, and 13 bases separated the two germline ends. CDR3 sequence (DNA): TGTGCCAGCAGCTTATTTTCCCAGGGTGACTATGGCTACACCTTC. This encodes CASSLFSQGDYGYTF.

This chain links TRBV14 with TRBJ2-5; D unresolved. Germline V CDR1 and CDR2: SGHDN, FVKESK. V lost 0 bases, J lost 9 bases, and 23 bases lay in between. The CDR3 has 17 amino acids. The CDR3 region has the DNA TGTGCCAGCAGCCAAGATTCCCCGGGCGATTTTCGAGCGCCCCAGTACTTC. Translated, it gives CASSQDSPGDFRAPQYF.

The rearrangement uses TRBV11-3 and TRBJ1-2; 11 bases map to TRBD1. The germline gives CDR1 SGHNT, CDR2 YENEEA. The CDR3 is 16 amino acids. V lost 1 base to trimming and J lost 8 bases; unmatched junction nucleotides: 9. The chain's CDR3 is CASSLGWTGGAEGYTF. DNA of the CDR3: TGTGCCAGCAGCTTAGGCTGGACAGGGGGCGCCGAAGGCTACACCTTC.

The count of this clone is one. V is TRBV6-5 and J is TRBJ2-1; TRBD2 matches at 11 bases. CDR1 is MNHEY, CDR2 SVGAGI, per germline. There are 15 residues in the CDR3. Unmatched junction bases numbered 8, after V lost 6 bases and J lost 7 bases. In DNA, the CDR3 is TGTGCCAGCAGCGGGACTAGCGGAGGGAATAATGAGCAGTTCTTC. Translation gives CASSGTSGGNNEQFF.

The DNA of the CDR3 is TGTGCCAGCAGTTTGTTGGGGGCAACGCGGGAGCAGTTCTTC. Amino acid sequence: CASSLLGATREQFF. The chain has TRBV27 and TRBJ2-1, with D tentatively TRBD1 (6 bases). This CDR3 region has 14 residues. V dropped 3 bases and J dropped 10 bases, with 16 bases sitting between them. Per germline, CDR1 MNHEY and CDR2 SMNVEV (reference sequence).